This T cell receptor beta chain was recorded in a study of T-cell memory formation after mild COVID-19. Germline-derived CDR1 and CDR2 are SEHNR and FQNEAQ (reference sequence). This CDR3 spans 16 amino acids. V was clipped by 4 bases and J by 1 base, with 17 bases between them. A single record per CDR3 protein comes from TCRdb applying MiXCR to the 5' RACE reads. The table shows 200,000 to 300,000 distinct CDR3 sequences, with roughly a tenth occurring only once. Sequencing used PBMCs or a T cell subset sorted from them (not recorded which). The V and J genes are TRBV7-9 and TRBJ2-7; D is possibly TRBD2 (6 bases). This clonotype was obtained from a man younger than 35 who had mild COVID-19 (a few samples of this study predate the infection). Cell type and time point are not known. The CDR3 region is CASSSVGGVRSYEQYF. CDR3 DNA: TGTGCCAGCAGCTCTGTGGGAGGCGTACGATCCTACGAGCAGTACTTC. Filled out from reference TRBV7-9 and TRBJ2-7, the complete variable domain reads DTGVSQNPRHKITKRGQNVTFRCDPISEHNRLYWYRQTLGQGPEFLTYFQNEAQLEKSRLLSDRFSAERPKGSFSTLEIQRTEQGDSAMYLCASSSVGGVRSYEQYFGPGTRLTVT.